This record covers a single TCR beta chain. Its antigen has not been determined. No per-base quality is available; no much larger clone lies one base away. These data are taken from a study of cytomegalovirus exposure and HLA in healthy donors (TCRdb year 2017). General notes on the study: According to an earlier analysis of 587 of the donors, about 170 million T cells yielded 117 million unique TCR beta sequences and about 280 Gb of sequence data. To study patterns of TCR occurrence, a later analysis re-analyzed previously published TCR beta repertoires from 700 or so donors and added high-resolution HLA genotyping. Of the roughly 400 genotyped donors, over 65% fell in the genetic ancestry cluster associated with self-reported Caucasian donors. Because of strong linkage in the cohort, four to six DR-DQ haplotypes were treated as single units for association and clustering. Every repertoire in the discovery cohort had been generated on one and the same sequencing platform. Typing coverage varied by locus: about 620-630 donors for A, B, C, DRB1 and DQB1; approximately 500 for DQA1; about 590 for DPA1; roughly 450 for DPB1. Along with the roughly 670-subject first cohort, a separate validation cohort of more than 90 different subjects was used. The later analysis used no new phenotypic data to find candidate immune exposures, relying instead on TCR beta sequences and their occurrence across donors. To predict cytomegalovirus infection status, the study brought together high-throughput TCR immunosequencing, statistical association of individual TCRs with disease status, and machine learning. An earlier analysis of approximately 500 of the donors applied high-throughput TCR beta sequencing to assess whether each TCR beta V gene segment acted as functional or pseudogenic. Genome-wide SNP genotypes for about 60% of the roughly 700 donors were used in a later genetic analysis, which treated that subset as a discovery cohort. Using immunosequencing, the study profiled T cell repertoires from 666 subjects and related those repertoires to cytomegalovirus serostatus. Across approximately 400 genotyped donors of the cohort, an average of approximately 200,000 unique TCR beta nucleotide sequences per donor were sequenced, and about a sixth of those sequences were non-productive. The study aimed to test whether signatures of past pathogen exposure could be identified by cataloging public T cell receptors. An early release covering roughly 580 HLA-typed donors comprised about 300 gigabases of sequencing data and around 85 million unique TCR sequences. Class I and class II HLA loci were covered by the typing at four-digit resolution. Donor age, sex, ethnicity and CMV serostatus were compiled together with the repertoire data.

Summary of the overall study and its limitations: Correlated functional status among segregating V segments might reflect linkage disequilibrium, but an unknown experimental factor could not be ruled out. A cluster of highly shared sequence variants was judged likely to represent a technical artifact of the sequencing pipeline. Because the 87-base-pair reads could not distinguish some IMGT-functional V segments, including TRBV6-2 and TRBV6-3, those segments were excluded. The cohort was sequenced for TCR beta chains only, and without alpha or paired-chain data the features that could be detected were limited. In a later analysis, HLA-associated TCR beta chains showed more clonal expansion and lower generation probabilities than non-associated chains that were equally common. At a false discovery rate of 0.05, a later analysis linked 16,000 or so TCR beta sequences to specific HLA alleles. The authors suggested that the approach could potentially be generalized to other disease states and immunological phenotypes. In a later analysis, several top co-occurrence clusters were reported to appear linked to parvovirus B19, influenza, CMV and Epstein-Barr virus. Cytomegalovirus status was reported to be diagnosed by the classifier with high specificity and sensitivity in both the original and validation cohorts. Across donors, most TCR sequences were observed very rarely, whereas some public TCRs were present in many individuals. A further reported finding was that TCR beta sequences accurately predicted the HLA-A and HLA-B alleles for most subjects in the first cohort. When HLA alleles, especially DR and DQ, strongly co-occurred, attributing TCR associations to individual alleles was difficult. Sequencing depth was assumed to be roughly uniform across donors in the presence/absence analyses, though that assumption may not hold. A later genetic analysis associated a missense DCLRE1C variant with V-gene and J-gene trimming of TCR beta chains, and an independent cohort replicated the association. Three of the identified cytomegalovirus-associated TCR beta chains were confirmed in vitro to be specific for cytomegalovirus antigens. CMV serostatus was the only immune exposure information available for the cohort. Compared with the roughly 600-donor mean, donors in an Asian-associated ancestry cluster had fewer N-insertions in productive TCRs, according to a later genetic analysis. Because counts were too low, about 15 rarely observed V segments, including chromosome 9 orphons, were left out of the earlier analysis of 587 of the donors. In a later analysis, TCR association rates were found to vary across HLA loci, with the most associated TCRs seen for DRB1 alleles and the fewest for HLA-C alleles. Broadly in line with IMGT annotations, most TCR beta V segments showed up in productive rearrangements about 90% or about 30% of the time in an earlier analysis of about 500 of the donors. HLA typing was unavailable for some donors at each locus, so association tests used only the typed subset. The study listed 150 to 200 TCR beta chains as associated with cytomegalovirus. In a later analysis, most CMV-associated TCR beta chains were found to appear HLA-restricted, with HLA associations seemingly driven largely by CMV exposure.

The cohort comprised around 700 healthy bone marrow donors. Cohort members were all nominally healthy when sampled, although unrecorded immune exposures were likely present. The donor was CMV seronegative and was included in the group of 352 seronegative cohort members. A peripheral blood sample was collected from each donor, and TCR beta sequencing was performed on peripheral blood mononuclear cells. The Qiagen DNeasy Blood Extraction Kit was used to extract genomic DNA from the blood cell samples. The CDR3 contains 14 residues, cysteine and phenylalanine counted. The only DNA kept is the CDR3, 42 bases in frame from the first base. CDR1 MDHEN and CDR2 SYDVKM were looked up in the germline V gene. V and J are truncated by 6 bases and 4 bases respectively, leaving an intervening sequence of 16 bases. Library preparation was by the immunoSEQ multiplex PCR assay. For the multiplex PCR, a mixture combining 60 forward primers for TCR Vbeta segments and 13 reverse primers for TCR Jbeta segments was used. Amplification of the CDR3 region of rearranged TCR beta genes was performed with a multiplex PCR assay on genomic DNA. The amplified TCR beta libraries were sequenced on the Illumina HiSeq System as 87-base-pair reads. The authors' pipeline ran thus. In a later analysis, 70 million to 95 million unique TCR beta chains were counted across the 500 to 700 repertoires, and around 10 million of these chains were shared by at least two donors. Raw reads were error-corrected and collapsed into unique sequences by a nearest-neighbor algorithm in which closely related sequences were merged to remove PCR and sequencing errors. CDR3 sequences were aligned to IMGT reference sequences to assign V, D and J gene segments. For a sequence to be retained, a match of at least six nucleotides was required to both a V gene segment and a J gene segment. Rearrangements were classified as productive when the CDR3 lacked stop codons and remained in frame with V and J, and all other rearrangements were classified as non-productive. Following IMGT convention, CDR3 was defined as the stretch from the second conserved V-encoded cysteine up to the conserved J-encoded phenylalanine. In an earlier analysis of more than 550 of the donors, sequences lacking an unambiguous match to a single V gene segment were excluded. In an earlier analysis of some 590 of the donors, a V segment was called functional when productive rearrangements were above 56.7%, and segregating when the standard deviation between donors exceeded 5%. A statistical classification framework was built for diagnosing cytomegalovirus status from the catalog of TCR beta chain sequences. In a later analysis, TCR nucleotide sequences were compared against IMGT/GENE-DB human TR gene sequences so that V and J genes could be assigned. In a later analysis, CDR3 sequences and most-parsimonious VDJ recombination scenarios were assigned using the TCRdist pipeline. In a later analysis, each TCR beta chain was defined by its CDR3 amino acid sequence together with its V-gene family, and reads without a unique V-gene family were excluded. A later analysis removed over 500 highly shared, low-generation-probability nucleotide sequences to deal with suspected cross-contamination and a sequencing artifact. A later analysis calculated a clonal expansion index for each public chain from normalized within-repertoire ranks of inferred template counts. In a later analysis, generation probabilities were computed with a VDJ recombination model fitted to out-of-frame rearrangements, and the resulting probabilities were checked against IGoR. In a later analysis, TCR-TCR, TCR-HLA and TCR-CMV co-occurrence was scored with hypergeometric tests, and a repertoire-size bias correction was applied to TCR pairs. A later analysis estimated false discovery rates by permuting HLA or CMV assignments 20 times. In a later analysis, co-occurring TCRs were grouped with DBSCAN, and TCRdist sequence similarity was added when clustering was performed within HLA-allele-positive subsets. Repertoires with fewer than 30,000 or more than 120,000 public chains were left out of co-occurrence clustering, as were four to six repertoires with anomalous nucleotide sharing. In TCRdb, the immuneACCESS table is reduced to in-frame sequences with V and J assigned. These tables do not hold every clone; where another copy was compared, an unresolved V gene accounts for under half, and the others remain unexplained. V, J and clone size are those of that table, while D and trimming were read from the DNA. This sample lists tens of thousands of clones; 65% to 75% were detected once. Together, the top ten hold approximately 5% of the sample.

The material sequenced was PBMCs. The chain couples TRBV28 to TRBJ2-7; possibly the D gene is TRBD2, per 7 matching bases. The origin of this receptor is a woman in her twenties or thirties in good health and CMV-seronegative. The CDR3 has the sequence CASSPVGGRYEQYF. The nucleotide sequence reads TGTGCCAGCAGCCCCGTCGGGGGGCGTTACGAGCAGTACTTC.